This TCR beta chain stems from a study of blood T cell repertoires in COVID-19. Study in general: Collection of acute and convalescent COVID-19 samples took place in the United States, Italy and Spain. The analysed material was cDNA or gDNA that came from T cells, B-cell-depleted T cells, or PBMCs.

Seattle cases were enrolled at active infection and followed longitudinally. The CDR3 totals 16 residues. Trimming cost V 3 bases and J 5 bases; bases outside gene matches: 9. CDR1 and CDR2 from the germline V gene are SGHAT and FQNNGV. Authors' processing steps: Scientists estimated how many nucleated cells there were by amplifying reference gene primers. This table comes from immunoSEQ multiplex PCR, and its TCRdb copy is limited to in-frame clones, with some not included. That table supplies the V and J calls and clone size; D and trimming were determined from the DNA. The table lists about 300,000 clones, approximately 90% of them singletons.

Material: peripheral blood. The receptor comes from a woman aged 45-59 years with COVID-19, enrolled during active disease. The V gene is TRBV11-2, the J gene TRBJ2-5, with TRBD1 matching 10 bases. The CDR3 nucleotides read TGTGCCAGCAGCTTGGGACAGGGGTCTTCCTGGGAGACCCAGTACTTC. It encodes CASSLGQGSSWETQYF.